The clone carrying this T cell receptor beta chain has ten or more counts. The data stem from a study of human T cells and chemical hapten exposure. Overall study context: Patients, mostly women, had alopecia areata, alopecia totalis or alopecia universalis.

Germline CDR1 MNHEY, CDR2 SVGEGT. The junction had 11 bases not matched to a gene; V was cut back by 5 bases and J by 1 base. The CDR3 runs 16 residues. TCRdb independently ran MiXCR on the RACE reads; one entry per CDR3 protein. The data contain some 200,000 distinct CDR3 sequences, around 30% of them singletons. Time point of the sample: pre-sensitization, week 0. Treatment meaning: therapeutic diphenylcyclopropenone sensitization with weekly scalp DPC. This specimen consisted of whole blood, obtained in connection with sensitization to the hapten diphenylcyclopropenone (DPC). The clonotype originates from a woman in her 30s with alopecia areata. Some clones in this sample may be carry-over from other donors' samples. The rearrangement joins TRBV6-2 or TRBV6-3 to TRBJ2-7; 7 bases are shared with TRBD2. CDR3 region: CASSPPSRAGSYEQYF. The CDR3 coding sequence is TGTGCCAGCAGTCCACCCTCCCGAGCGGGATCCTACGAGCAGTACTTC.